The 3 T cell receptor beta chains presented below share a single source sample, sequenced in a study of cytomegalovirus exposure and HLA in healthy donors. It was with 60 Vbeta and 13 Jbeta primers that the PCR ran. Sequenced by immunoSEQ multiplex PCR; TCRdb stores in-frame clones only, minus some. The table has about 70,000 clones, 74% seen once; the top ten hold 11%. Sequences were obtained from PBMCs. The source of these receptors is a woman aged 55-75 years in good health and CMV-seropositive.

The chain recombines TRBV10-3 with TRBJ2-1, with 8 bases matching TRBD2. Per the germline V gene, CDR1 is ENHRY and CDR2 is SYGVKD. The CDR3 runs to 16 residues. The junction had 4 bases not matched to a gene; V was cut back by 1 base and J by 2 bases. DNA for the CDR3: TGTGCCATCAGTGAGTTAGCGGGGCCCACCTACAATGAGCAGTTCTTC. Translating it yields CAISELAGPTYNEQFF.

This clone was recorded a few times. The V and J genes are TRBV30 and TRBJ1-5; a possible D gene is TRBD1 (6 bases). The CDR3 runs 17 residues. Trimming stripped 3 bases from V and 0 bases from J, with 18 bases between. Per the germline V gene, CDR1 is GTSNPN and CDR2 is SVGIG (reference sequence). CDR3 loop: CAWSPSGRGYSNQPQHF. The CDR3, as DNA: TGTGCCTGGAGCCCTTCAGGGAGGGGGTATAGCAATCAGCCCCAGCATTTT.

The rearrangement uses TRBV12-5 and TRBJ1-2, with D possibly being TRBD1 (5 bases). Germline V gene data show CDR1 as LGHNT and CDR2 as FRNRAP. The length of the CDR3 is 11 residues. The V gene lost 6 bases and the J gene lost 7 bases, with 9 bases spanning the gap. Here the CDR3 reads CASGPGFGYTF. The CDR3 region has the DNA TGTGCTAGTGGCCCAGGGTTTGGCTACACCTTC.